This T cell receptor (beta chain) originates from a study of beta chain features in type 1 diabetes. Study-level findings and limits: A cDNA-based sequencing approach could over-represent cells with high TCR expression.

The CDR3 has 14 residues. After removal of 3 bases from V and 3 bases from J, the junction contained 4 bases not matched to a gene. Germline V CDR1 and CDR2: MDHEN, SYDVKM. Reverse transcribing all isolated RNA meant expressed TCRB transcripts were sequenced. The method was immunoSEQ multiplex PCR; TCRdb's version includes in-frame clones alone and lacks a portion of them. The sample contains around 180,000 clones, less than 15% of which appear only once. Note on this clone: What it binds is unknown.

The chain has TRBV28 and TRBJ2-7; 8 nucleotides match TRBD1. This TCR was sampled from a woman aged 18-29 years in good health. The sample comprised central memory CD4+ T cells from blood. This CDR3 is CASSLWDRLYEQYF. CDR3 coding DNA: TGTGCCAGCAGTTTGTGGGACAGGCTCTACGAGCAGTACTTC.